This T cell receptor (beta chain) emerged from a study of blood T cell repertoires in COVID-19. At the level of the study: Collection of acute and convalescent COVID-19 samples took place in the United States, Italy and Spain. The analysed material was cDNA or gDNA that came from T cells, B-cell-depleted T cells, or PBMCs.

The V end lost 1 base, the J end lost 2 bases, and 10 bases lay between the germline ends. The germline CDR1 and CDR2 sequences are LGHNA and YSLEER. There are 15 residues in the CDR3. As handled by the study authors: Amplified reference gene primers provided the basis for estimating nucleated cell counts. Clones were sequenced by immunoSEQ multiplex PCR, and TCRdb holds only the in-frame ones, with some missing. V, J and clone size derive from that table, while D and trimming were established from the DNA sequence. The table shows some 300,000 clones, with 70% to 90% occurring only once. The chain uses TRBV4-3 and TRBJ2-3, with D possibly matching TRBD1 (5 bases). This TCR was sampled from a man in his sixties or seventies with acute or convalescent COVID-19. Sequencing was performed on peripheral blood. This CDR3 is CASSQGARVTDTQYF. The CDR3 nucleotides read TGCGCCAGCAGCCAAGGCGCCAGGGTCACAGATACGCAGTATTTT.